These 26 T cell receptor beta chains came from one sample sequenced in a study of human versus mouse CDR3 diversity and MHC coevolution. Sequencing was performed with immunoSEQ multiplex PCR; in TCRdb, only in-frame clones are kept and a portion is missing. This table has about 81,000 clones, approximately 92% appearing once. The specimen sequenced was naive CD4+ T cells from blood. Noted subset: CD45RO-negative CD62L-positive naive CD4 T cells. These receptors all stem from a person aged 25 to 69 in good health.

The V call is TRBV27, the J call TRBJ2-1, with 10 bases lining up with TRBD2. This CDR3 spans 16 amino acids. V shed 5 bases, J shed 5 bases, and the junction held 9 bases outside the gene matches. Per germline, CDR1 MNHEY and CDR2 SMNVEV (reference sequence). The chain's CDR3 is CASSGISGRFDNEQFF. CDR3 in DNA: TGTGCCAGCAGTGGCATTAGCGGGAGGTTCGACAATGAGCAGTTCTTC.

V usage is TRBV6-5 and J usage is TRBJ2-2, with 8 bases identical to TRBD1. V lost 6 bases and J lost 5; bases outside the gene matches: 8. CDR1 is MNHEY, CDR2 SVGAGI, per germline. This CDR3 contains 15 residues. In DNA form, the CDR3 reads TGTGCCAGCAGCCCCTACAGGGGGTGGACCGGGGAGCTGTTTTTT. It specifies CASSPYRGWTGELFF.

Written as DNA, the CDR3 is TGCGCCAGCAGCCTGGGCCCGGGACTAGCGGGAGGAGTTAGCACAGATACGCAGTATTTT. Amino acids: CASSLGPGLAGGVSTDTQYF. The rearrangement links TRBV5-1 to TRBJ2-3; 15 positions match TRBD2. This CDR3 is built from 20 residues. V was pared by 4 bases and J by 0 bases, with 12 bases of the junction left unmatched. Germline CDR1 reads SGHRS; CDR2 reads YFSETQ.

V gene TRBV25-1 combines with J gene TRBJ1-2, with D perhaps matching TRBD1 (6 bases). Looked up from germline, CDR1 is MGHDK and CDR2 is SYGVNS. The CDR3 loop spans 17 amino acids. Trimming removed 5 bases from V and 6 bases from J, with 25 bases in between. CDR3 bases: TGTGCCAGCAGTTCAAACCCCTCTCAAACAGGGTTCGATGGCTACACCTTC. As protein: CASSSNPSQTGFDGYTF.

The genes are TRBV4-1 and TRBJ1-1, with 7 bases that match TRBD1. In germline, CDR1 is MGHRA, CDR2 YSYEKL. The CDR3 runs 14 residues. Germline trimming cut 5 bases from V and 2 bases from J; bases unmatched to any gene: 5. CDR3 nucleotides: TGCGCCAGCAGCGTGGGACAGCAAAACACTGAAGCTTTCTTT. Protein sequence: CASSVGQQNTEAFF.

The chain has TRBV6-5 and TRBJ2-7; D gene unclear. The CDR3 totals 12 residues. The V end lost 5 bases, the J end lost 2 bases, and 7 bases lay between the germline ends. Germline CDR1 reads MNHEY; CDR2 reads SVGAGI. This CDR3 reads CASSTLAYEQYF. In DNA, the CDR3 is TGTGCCAGCAGTACCTTAGCCTACGAGCAGTACTTC.

The chain recombines TRBV25-1 with TRBJ2-1; 13 bases line up with TRBD2. The CDR3 is 16 amino acids. V shed 3 bases and J 9 bases; nucleotides not matched to a gene: 8. Per the germline V gene, CDR1 is MGHDK and CDR2 is SYGVNS. The CDR3 sequence: CASSEGGTSGIGEQFF. The CDR3 DNA is TGTGCCAGCAGTGAGGGCGGGACTAGCGGGATAGGTGAGCAGTTCTTC.

The chain recombines TRBV27 with TRBJ2-3; D gene uncertain. Trimming shortened V by 0 bases and J by 0 bases, and 7 bases separated the two germline ends. The CDR3 covers 15 residues. The germline V gene has CDR1 MNHEY and CDR2 SMNVEV (reference sequence). The CDR3 bases are TGTGCCAGCAGTTTATCGGGCAGAAGCACAGATACGCAGTATTTT. Residues: CASSLSGRSTDTQYF.

This sequence joins TRBV4-3 and TRBJ1-2; D is unresolved. CDR3 length: 17 amino acids. Deletions cut 5 bases from V and 5 bases from J, with 24 bases between. Germline values: CDR1 LGHNA, CDR2 YSLEER. CDR3 amino acids: CASSSTPQGRTGYGYTF. CDR3 nucleotide sequence: TGCGCCAGCAGCTCTACCCCCCAAGGAAGGACTGGGTATGGCTACACCTTC.

A single count supports this clone. The V call is TRBV5-1, the J call TRBJ1-1; the match to TRBD1 covers 7 bases. The germline CDR1 and CDR2 sequences are SGHRS and YFSETQ. The CDR3 is 14 amino acids. V was clipped by 0 bases and J by 2 bases; unmatched bases: 1. CDR3 coding DNA: TGCGCCAGCAGCTTGGAGGGGGCTAACACTGAAGCTTTCTTT. Translating it yields CASSLEGANTEAFF. The full variable domain, with the rest looked up from reference TRBV5-1 and TRBJ1-1, is KAGVTQTPRYLIKTRGQQVTLSCSPISGHRSVSWYQQTPGQGLQFLFEYFSETQRNKGNFPGRFSGRQFSNSRSEMNVSTLELGDSALYLCASSLEGANTEAFFGQGTRLTVV.

The rearrangement links TRBV23-1 to TRBJ2-5; 8 positions agree with TRBD1. TRBV23-1 is an ORF, and what it does is uncertain. This CDR3 spans 14 amino acids. J was trimmed by 4 bases and V by 3 bases; bases with no gene match: 4. DNA for the CDR3: TGCGCCAGCAGTCAGGCCGACAGGGGAGAGACCCAGTACTTC. Its translation: CASSQADRGETQYF.

V gene TRBV6-5 combines with J gene TRBJ2-5; the match to TRBD1 covers 10 bases. The J call may be mistaken, given a closer DNA end match to TRBJ2-7. The CDR3 covers 15 residues. From germline, CDR1 is MNHEY and CDR2 SVGAGI. CDR3 bases: TGTGCCAGCAGGCAACCGGGACAGGGGATCTACGAGCAGTACTTC. This codes for CASRQPGQGIYEQYF.

The chain has TRBV7-3 and TRBJ1-6; 10 bases fit TRBD1. J lost 5 bases, V lost 6 bases, and 4 bases had no gene match. Germline CDR1 is SGHTA and CDR2 is FQGTGA. There are 15 residues in the CDR3. CDR3 in amino acids: CASRWTGGNNSPLHF. DNA for the CDR3: TGTGCCAGCAGGTGGACAGGGGGAAATAATTCACCCCTCCACTTT.

This sequence joins TRBV5-1 and TRBJ2-2, with 7 bases lining up with TRBD1. Looked up from germline, CDR1 is SGHRS and CDR2 is YFSETQ. CDR3 length: 16 residues. J gave up 5 bases and V 1 base, and 8 bases lay outside the gene matches. CDR3 sequence reads: CASSLIKGADTGELFF. The CDR3 nucleotides are TGCGCCAGCAGCTTGATAAAGGGGGCGGATACCGGGGAGCTGTTTTTT.

This rearrangement joins TRBV27 to TRBJ2-7; the match to TRBD2 covers 11 bases. CDR3 length: 17 amino acids. Germline lookup yields CDR1 MNHEY and CDR2 SMNVEV (reference sequence). V gave up 0 bases and J gave up 0 bases; unmatched junction bases: 4. The CDR3 DNA is TGTGCCAGCAGTTTATCCCGGACTAGCGGGCTCTCCTACGAGCAGTACTTC. Amino acids: CASSLSRTSGLSYEQYF.

The V call is TRBV12-5, the J call TRBJ2-7, with D possibly matching TRBD1 (5 bases). This CDR3 has 13 amino acids. The V and J ends lost 5 bases and 2 bases respectively, with 10 bases between them. Germline V gives CDR1 LGHNT, CDR2 FRNRAP. This CDR3 reads CASGNDSTYEQYF. DNA for the CDR3: TGTGCTAGTGGTAATGACAGTACCTACGAGCAGTACTTC.

V usage is TRBV5-6 and J usage is TRBJ2-7; D perhaps matches TRBD2 (5 bases). V was cut by 5 bases and J by 3 bases, with 9 bases left in between. CDR3 length: 12 residues. Germline assignment: CDR1 SGHDT and CDR2 YYEEEE. The CDR3 nucleotides are TGTGCCAGCAGTCCCGGGGTCTACGAGCAGTACTTC. Its translation is CASSPGVYEQYF.

The J gene is TRBJ2-7, the V gene TRBV7-2; 8 bases match TRBD1. Germline V gene sequence: CDR1 SGHTA, CDR2 FQGNSA. There are 13 residues in the CDR3. V was clipped by 5 bases and J by 3 bases; unmatched bases: 3. In DNA, the CDR3 is TGTGCCAGCAGCGGCGACAGGGGCTACGAGCAGTACTTC. Translation: CASSGDRGYEQYF.

The chain employs TRBV2 and TRBJ2-1; 8 bases fit TRBD1. The ends lost 5 bases at V and 4 bases at J; junction bases unmatched: 7. Germline V gives CDR1 SNHLY, CDR2 FYNNEI. The CDR3 is 15 amino acids. The CDR3 here is CASSQGAEGYNEQFF. CDR3 sequence (DNA): TGTGCCAGCAGTCAGGGGGCGGAGGGGTACAATGAGCAGTTCTTC.

Only one count was recorded for this clone. The rearrangement links TRBV5-1 to TRBJ1-1; TRBD1 agrees at 8 bases. V lost 3 bases and J lost 3; bases outside the gene matches: 13. Germline V lookup: CDR1 SGHRS, CDR2 YFSETQ. The CDR3 spans 17 residues. The CDR3 DNA reads TGCGCCAGCAGCTCACAGACAGGGGAGTATGGGGACACTGAAGCTTTCTTT. This sequence encodes CASSSQTGEYGDTEAFF.

The V gene is TRBV7-3, the J gene TRBJ1-6, with a tentative D call TRBD1 (6 bases). The CDR3 covers 14 residues. CDR1 and CDR2 (germline): SGHTA, FQGTGA. The V end was cut by 1 base, the J end by 7 bases, with 8 bases between. CDR3 bases: TGTGCCAGCAGCTTAAAGGGGGGGAATTCACCCCTCCACTTT. It encodes CASSLKGGNSPLHF.

This clone was seen a single time. The chain combines TRBV19 with TRBJ2-7; TRBD1 matches 11 bases. J lost 3 bases, V lost 3 bases, and 13 bases had no gene match. The CDR3 runs to 18 residues. The germline V gene has CDR1 LNHDA and CDR2 SQIVND (reference sequence). CDR3 sequence reads: CASSIPMRTGGGVYEQYF. The DNA for the CDR3 is TGTGCCAGTAGTATCCCAATGAGGACAGGGGGCGGAGTCTACGAGCAGTACTTC.

The chain carries TRBV30 and TRBJ1-5, with 9 bases lining up with TRBD1. J was trimmed by 4 bases and V by 0 bases; bases with no gene match: 4. The CDR3 extends over 15 amino acids. Germline CDR1 reads GTSNPN; CDR2 reads SVGIG (reference sequence). The CDR3 loop reads CAWSVRGQGNQPQHF. The CDR3 coding sequence is TGTGCCTGGAGTGTAAGGGGACAGGGAAATCAGCCCCAGCATTTT.

The chain is built from TRBV7-2 and TRBJ2-1; D possibly corresponds to TRBD2 (6 bases). Per the germline V gene, CDR1 is SGHTA and CDR2 is FQGNSA. CDR3 length: 15 residues. The V end lost 0 bases, the J end lost 2 bases, and 8 bases lay between the germline ends. Here the CDR3 reads CASSLATGAYNEQFF. CDR3 sequence (DNA): TGTGCCAGCAGCTTAGCAACGGGAGCCTACAATGAGCAGTTCTTC. Using reference TRBV7-2 and TRBJ2-1 for the parts outside the CDR3, the full variable domain is GAGVSQSPSNKVTEKGKDVELRCDPISGHTALYWYRQSLGQGLEFLIYFQGNSAPDKSGLPSDRFSAERTGGSVSTLTIQRTQQEDSAVYLCASSLATGAYNEQFFGPGTRLTVL.

This chain links TRBV27 with TRBJ2-1; 12 bases line up with TRBD2. Germline-derived CDR1 and CDR2 are MNHEY and SMNVEV (reference sequence). The CDR3 covers 14 residues. V trimming: 5 bases; J trimming: 9 bases; junction bases outside the gene matches: 5. CDR3: CASSHGLAGTEQFF. CDR3 bases: TGTGCCAGCAGTCACGGACTAGCGGGAACTGAGCAGTTCTTC.

The rearrangement uses TRBV5-1 and TRBJ1-4, with TRBD1 matching over 9 bases. The germline V gene has CDR1 SGHRS and CDR2 YFSETQ. With V trimmed by 3 bases and J by 0 bases, 3 bases remained unmatched. This CDR3 contains 16 residues. In DNA, the CDR3 is TGCGCCAGCAGCTCCGGACAGGGGACAACTAATGAAAAACTGTTTTTT. Residues: CASSSGQGTTNEKLFF.